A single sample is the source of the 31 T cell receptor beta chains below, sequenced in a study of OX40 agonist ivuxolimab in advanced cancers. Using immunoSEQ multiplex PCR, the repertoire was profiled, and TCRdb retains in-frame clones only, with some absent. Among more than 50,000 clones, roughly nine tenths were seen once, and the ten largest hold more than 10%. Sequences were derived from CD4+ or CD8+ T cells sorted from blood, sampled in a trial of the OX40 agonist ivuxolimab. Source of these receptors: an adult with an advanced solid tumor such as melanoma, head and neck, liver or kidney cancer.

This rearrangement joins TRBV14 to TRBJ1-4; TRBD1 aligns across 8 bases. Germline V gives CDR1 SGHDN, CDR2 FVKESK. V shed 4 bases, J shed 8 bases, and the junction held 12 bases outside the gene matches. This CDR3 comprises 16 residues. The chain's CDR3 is CASSPIKTGVGEKLFF. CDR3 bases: TGTGCCAGCAGCCCGATAAAGACAGGGGTAGGGGAAAAACTGTTTTTT.

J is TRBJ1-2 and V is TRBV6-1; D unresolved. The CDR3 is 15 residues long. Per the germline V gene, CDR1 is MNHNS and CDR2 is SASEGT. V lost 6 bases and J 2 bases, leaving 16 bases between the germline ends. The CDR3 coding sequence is TGTGCCAGCAGCCCGAAGGGCAGGCGGAACTATGGCTACACCTTC. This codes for CASSPKGRRNYGYTF.

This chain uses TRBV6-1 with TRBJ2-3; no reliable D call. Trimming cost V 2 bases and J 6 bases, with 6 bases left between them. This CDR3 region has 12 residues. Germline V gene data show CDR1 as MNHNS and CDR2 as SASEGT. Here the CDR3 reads CASSEFVDTQYF. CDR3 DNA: TGTGCCAGCAGTGAATTCGTGGATACGCAGTATTTT.

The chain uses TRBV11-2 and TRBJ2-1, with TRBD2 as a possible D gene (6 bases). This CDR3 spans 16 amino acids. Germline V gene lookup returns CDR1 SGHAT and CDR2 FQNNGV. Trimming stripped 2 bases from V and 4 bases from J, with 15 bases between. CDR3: CASSLSTGSGYNEQFF. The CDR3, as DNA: TGTGCCAGCAGCTTATCCACCGGGAGTGGTTACAATGAGCAGTTCTTC.

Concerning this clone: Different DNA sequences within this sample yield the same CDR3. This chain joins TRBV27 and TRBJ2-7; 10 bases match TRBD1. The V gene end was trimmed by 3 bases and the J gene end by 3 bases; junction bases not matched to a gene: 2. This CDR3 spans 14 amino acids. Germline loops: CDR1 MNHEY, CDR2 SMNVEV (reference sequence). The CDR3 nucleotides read TGTGCCAGCAGTTTGGGGACAGGGGTCTACGAGCAGTACTTC. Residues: CASSLGTGVYEQYF.

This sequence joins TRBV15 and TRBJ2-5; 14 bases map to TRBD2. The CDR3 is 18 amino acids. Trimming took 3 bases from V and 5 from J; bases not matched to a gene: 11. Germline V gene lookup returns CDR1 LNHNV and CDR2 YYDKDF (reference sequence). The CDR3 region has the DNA TGTGCCACCAGCAGCCAGACGAAGGGACTAGCGGGAGTGGAGACCCAGTACTTC. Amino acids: CATSSQTKGLAGVETQYF.

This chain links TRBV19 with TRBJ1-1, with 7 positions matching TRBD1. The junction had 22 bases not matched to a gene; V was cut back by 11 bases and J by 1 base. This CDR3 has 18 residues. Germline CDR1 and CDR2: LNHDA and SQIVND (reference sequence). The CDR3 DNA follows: TGTGCCCCGCAGTTCTTTCAGGGGGGGCTGAGGGAGAACACTGAAGCTTTCTTT. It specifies CAPQFFQGGLRENTEAFF.

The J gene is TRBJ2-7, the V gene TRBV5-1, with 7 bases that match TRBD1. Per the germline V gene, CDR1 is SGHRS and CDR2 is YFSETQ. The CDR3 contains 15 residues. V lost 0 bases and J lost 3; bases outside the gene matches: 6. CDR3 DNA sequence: TGCGCCAGCAGCTTGGCCCCAGGGGGTATCTACGAGCAGTACTTC. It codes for CASSLAPGGIYEQYF.

CDR3 DNA: TGTGCCACCAGCAGAGGAACCGTTACCTACGAGCAGTACTTC. Its translation is CATSRGTVTYEQYF. This chain connects TRBV15 to TRBJ2-7; D not resolved. CDR1 and CDR2 from the germline V gene are LNHNV and YYDKDF (reference sequence). This CDR3 is built from 14 residues. V gave up 1 base and J gave up 2 bases, with 9 bases separating them.

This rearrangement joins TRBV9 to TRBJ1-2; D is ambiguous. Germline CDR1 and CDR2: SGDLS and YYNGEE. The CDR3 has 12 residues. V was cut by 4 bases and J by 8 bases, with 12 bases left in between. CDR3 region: CASSTRARGYTF. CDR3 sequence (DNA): TGTGCCAGCAGCACCCGGGCGCGGGGCTACACCTTC. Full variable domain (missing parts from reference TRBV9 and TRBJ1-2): DSGVTQTPKHLITATGQRVTLRCSPRSGDLSVYWYQQSLDQGLQFLIQYYNGEERAKGNILERFSAQQFPDLHSELNLSSLELGDSALYFCASSTRARGYTFGSGTRLTVV.

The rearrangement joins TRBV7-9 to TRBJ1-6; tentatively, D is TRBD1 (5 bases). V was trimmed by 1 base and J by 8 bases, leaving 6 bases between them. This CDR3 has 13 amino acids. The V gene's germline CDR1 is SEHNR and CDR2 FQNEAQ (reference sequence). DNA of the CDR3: TGTGCCAGCAGCTTAGAGGGGTATTCACCCCTCCACTTT. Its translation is CASSLEGYSPLHF.

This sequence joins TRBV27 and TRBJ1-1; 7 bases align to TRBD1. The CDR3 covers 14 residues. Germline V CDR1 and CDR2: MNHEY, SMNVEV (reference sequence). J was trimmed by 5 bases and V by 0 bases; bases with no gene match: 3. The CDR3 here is CASSLSFRGTEAFF. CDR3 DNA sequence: TGTGCCAGCAGTTTATCCTTCAGGGGGACTGAAGCTTTCTTT.

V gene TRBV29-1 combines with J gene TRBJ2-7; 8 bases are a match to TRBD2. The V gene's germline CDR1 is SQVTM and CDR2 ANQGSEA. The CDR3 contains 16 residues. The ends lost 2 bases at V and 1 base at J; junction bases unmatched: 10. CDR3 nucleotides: TGCAGCGTTGAAACCCTCGGGGTAGCGGGATCCTACGAGCAGTACTTC. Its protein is CSVETLGVAGSYEQYF.

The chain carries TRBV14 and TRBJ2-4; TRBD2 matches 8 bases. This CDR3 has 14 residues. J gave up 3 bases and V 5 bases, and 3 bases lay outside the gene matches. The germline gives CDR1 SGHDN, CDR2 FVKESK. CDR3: CASSISGVKNIQYF. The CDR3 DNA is TGTGCCAGCAGCATTAGCGGGGTCAAAAACATTCAGTACTTC.

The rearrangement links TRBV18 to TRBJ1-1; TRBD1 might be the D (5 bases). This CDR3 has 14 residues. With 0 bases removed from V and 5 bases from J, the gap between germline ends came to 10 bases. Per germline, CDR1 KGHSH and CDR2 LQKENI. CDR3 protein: CASSPPRGRTEAFF. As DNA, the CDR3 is TGTGCCAGCTCACCACCCCGGGGCAGAACTGAAGCTTTCTTT.

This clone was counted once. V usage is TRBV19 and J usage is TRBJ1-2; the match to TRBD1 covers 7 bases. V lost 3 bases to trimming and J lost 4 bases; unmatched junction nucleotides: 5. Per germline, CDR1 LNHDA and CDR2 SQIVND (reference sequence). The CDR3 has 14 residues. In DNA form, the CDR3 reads TGTGCCAGTAGTATTGGTCCAGGGGGCTATGGCTACACCTTC. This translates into CASSIGPGGYGYTF. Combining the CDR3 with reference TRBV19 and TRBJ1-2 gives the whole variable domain DGGITQSPKYLFRKEGQNVTLSCEQNLNHDAMYWYRQDPGQGLRLIYYSQIVNDFQKGDIAEGYSVSREKKESFPLTVTSAQKNPTAFYLCASSIGPGGYGYTFGSGTRLTVV.

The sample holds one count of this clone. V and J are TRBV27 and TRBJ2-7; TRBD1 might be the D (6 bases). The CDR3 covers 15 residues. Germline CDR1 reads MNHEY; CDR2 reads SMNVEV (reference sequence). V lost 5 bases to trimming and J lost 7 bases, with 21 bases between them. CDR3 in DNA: TGTGCCAGCAGTCAAGCCCGCCAGGGGTTGTGGGAGCAGTACTTC. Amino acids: CASSQARQGLWEQYF.

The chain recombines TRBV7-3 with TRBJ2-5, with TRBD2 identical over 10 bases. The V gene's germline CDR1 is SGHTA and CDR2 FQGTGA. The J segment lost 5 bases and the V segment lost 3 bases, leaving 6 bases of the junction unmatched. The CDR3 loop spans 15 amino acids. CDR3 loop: CASSFASGSLETQYF. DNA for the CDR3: TGTGCCAGCAGCTTCGCTAGCGGGAGTTTGGAGACCCAGTACTTC.

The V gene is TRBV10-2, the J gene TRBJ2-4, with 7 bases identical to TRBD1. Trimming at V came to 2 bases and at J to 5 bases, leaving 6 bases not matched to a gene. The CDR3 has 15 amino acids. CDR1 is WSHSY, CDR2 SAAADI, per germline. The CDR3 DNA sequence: TGCGCCAGCAGTGAGGACAGGGTAGTTCAAAACATTCAGTACTTC. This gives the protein CASSEDRVVQNIQYF.

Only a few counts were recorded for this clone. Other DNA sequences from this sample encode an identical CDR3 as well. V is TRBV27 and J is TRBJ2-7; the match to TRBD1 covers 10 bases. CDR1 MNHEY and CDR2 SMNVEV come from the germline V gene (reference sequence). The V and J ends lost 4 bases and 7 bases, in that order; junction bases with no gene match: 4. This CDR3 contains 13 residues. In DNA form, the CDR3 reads TGTGCCAGCAGTTACGGGACAGGGGCGGAGCAGTACTTC. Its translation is CASSYGTGAEQYF.

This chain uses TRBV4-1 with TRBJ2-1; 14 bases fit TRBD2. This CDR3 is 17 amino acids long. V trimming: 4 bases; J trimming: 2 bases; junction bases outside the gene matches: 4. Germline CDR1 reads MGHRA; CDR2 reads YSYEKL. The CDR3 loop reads CASSLRLAGGPYNEQFF. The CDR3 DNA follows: TGCGCCAGCAGCCTCCGACTAGCGGGGGGGCCCTACAATGAGCAGTTCTTC.

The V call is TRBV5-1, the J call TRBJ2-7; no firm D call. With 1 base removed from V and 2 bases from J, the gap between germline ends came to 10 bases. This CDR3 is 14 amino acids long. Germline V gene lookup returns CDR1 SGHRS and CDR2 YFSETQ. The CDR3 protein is CASSLLGPTYEQYF. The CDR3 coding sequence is TGCGCCAGCAGCTTGTTAGGCCCTACCTACGAGCAGTACTTC. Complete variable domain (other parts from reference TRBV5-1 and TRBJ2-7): KAGVTQTPRYLIKTRGQQVTLSCSPISGHRSVSWYQQTPGQGLQFLFEYFSETQRNKGNFPGRFSGRQFSNSRSEMNVSTLELGDSALYLCASSLLGPTYEQYFGPGTRLTVT.

Written as DNA, the CDR3 is TGTGCCAGCAGCCCATACCCGGTGTCACCCCTCCACTTT. Residues: CASSPYPVSPLHF. The chain couples TRBV14 to TRBJ1-6; D is unclear. Germline V CDR1 and CDR2: SGHDN, FVKESK. The ends were cut back, 4 bases at V and 10 bases at J, with 11 bases in the middle. This CDR3 contains 13 residues.

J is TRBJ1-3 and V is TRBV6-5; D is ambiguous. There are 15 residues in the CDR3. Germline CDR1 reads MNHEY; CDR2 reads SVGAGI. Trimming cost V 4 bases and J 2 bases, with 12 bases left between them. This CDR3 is CASSSRRGPGNTIYF. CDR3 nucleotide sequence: TGTGCCAGCAGTTCCCGACGGGGTCCTGGAAACACCATATATTTT.

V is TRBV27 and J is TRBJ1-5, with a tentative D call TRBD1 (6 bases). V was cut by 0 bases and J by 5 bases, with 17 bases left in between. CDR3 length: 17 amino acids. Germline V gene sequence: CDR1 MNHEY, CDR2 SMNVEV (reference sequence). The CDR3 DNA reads TGTGCCAGCAGTTTATCGGTTGGGGGGCTCGGGTATCAGCCCCAGCATTTT. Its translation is CASSLSVGGLGYQPQHF.

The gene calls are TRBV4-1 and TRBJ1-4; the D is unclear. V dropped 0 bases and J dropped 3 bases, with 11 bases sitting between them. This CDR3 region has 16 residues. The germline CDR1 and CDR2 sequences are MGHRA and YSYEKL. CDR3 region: CASSQDPRPPNEKLFF. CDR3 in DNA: TGCGCCAGCAGCCAAGACCCCCGTCCCCCTAATGAAAAACTGTTTTTT.

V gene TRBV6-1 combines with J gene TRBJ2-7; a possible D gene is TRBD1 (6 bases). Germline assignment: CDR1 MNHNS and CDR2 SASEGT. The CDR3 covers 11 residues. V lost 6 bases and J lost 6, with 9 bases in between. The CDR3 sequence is CASRQGSEQYF. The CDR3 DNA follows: TGTGCCAGCAGACAGGGTTCCGAGCAGTACTTC.

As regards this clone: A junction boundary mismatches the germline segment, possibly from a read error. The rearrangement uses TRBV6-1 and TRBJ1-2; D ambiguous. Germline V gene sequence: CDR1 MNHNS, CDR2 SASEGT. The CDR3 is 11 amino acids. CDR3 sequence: CASSEDPFESF. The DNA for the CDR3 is TGTGCCAGCAGTGAGGACCCCTTTGAGAGCTTC.

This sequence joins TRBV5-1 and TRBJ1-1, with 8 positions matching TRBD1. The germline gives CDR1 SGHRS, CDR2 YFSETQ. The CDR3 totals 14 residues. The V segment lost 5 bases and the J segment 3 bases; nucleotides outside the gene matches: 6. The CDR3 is CASSSDRGDTEAFF. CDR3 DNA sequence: TGCGCCAGCAGTTCCGACAGGGGAGACACTGAAGCTTTCTTT.

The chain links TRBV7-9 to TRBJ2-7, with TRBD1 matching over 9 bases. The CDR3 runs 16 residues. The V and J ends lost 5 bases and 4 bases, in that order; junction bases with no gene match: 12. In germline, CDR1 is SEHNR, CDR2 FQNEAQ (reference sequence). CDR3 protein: CASSRITPGQGYEQYF. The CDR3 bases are TGTGCCAGCAGCCGCATTACCCCGGGACAGGGATACGAGCAGTACTTC.

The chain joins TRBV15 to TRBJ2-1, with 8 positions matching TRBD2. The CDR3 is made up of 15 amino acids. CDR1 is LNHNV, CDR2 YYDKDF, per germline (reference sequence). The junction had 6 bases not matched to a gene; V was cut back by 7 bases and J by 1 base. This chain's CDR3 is CATTPGRGSYNEQFF. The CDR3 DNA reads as TGTGCCACCACTCCCGGGAGGGGGTCCTACAATGAGCAGTTCTTC. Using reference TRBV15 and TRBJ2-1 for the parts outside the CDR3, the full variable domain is DAMVIQNPRYQVTQFGKPVTLSCSQTLNHNVMYWYQQKSSQAPKLLFHYYDKDFNNEADTPDNFQSRRPNTSFCFLDIRSPGLGDTAMYLCATTPGRGSYNEQFFGPGTRLTVL.